Included here is one TCR beta chain sequence, with context. What this receptor recognizes is not known. Per-base qualities were not stored, and no clone one base away is much larger. The collaborating institutions used their own protocols to collect whole blood in K2EDTA tubes. For TCRbeta analysis, collaborators shipped samples as frozen whole blood, isolated PBMCs, or DNA extracted from either of those sample types. CDR1 and CDR2 are drawn from the germline V gene (reference sequence): LNHNV, YYDKDF. V loses 4 bases, J loses 2 bases, and the germline ends lie 6 bases apart. Its CDR3 holds 13 amino acids, cysteine through phenylalanine. Of the read, only the CDR3 DNA is kept; its 39 bases are in frame from base 1. These data originate in a study of blood T cell repertoires in COVID-19 (TCRdb year 2020). In the study overall: Samples from collaborators originated in the United States, Italy and Spain and spanned both the acute and convalescent phases of COVID-19. Subjects who had been exposed to COVID-19, were actively infected with it, or had recovered from it provided the deeply sampled blood TCRbeta repertoires that made up the dataset. HLA class I and class II types, where available, came from metadata supplied by the sample provider rather than from assay-based typing. The prospective study material was composed of cDNA or gDNA derived from T cells, B-cell-depleted T cells, or PBMCs. The sample metadata nearly always contained a de-identified subject ID, COVID-19 status, age in years and sex. The repertoires were released in a freely available public database intended as a resource for research on the immune response to SARS-CoV-2. Samples were obtained from the ongoing ImmuneRACE study (first 160 participants) and from some 1,300 subjects provided by 6 global collaborators.

The immunoSEQ Assay, a bias-controlled multiplex PCR, was used to amplify TCRbeta CDR3 regions from genomic DNA. As for how the authors treated the data: Within the assay, amplification of reference gene primers was used to estimate how many nucleated cells each sample contained. Sequence reads were collapsed and filtered to measure the absolute abundance of every unique TCRbeta CDR3 rearrangement. For each sample, productive Simpson clonality was calculated as the square root of Simpson's diversity index over productive rearrangements. TCRdb holds this immuneACCESS table with in-frame rearrangements only. Some clones are missing; in checked studies, unresolved V genes explain under half, and the rest has no known cause. V and J calls and clone size are given by that table; D and trimming were obtained from the DNA. The sample table shows 650,000 to 800,000 clones, and 85% to 90% are seen once. Roughly 0.25% of the sample comes from the top ten.

Results the study describes overall, beyond this receptor: The quantity of clinical and demographic metadata differed by source and by participant and was supplied without curation.

Sequencing used peripheral blood. The chain is encoded by TRBV15 joined to TRBJ1-5, with the D gene uncertain. The receptor was derived from a woman aged 18-35 years with acute or convalescent COVID-19. CDR3 loop: CATSIRGNQPQHF. The bases are TGTGCCACCAGCATCCGGGGCAATCAGCCCCAGCATTTT.